The next 5 T cell receptor beta chains were all read from a single sample in a study of blood T cell repertoires in COVID-19. Data came from immunoSEQ multiplex PCR; TCRdb stores just in-frame clones and leaves some out. The sample contains 90,000 to 150,000 clones, less than 90% of which appear only once. Sequencing was performed on peripheral blood. These receptor sequences come from a man at least 80 years old with acute or convalescent COVID-19.

The chain recombines TRBV19 with TRBJ1-1; a possible D gene is TRBD1 (5 bases). Germline V lookup: CDR1 LNHDA, CDR2 SQIVND (reference sequence). Trimming pared 4 bases from V and 0 bases from J, leaving 12 bases between. The CDR3 is made up of 15 amino acids. The CDR3 coding sequence is TGTGCCAGTAGTACTGGCGGCAGGGTGAACACTGAAGCTTTCTTT. Encoded protein: CASSTGGRVNTEAFF.

This chain uses TRBV18 with TRBJ1-2; possibly TRBD1 for D (6 bases). The V end was cut by 6 bases, the J end by 5 bases, with 13 bases between. The CDR3 contains 13 residues. The germline gives CDR1 KGHSH, CDR2 LQKENI. In DNA, the CDR3 is TGTGCCAGCTCTCCAGACAGGACTTATGGCTACACCTTC. Residues: CASSPDRTYGYTF.

V is TRBV19 and J is TRBJ1-4; the match to TRBD1 covers 8 bases. CDR1 LNHDA and CDR2 SQIVND come from the germline V gene (reference sequence). The CDR3 runs to 15 residues. The trim removed 4 bases at V and 0 bases at J, leaving 1 base unmatched. The CDR3 is CASSTQGATNEKLFF. The CDR3 DNA reads as TGTGCCAGTAGTACACAGGGGGCAACTAATGAAAAACTGTTTTTT.

The chain combines TRBV28 with TRBJ2-7; D gene uncertain. Germline-derived CDR1 and CDR2 are MDHEN and SYDVKM. The CDR3 has 14 residues. V lost 3 bases and J 0 bases, leaving 9 bases between the germline ends. The CDR3 sequence: CASSLYTSSYEQYF. CDR3 nucleotides: TGTGCCAGCAGTTTGTACACAAGCTCCTACGAGCAGTACTTC.

The chain's CDR3 is CASSTAGVNNEQFF. CDR3 DNA: TGTGCCAGCAGCACAGCGGGAGTCAACAATGAGCAGTTCTTC. The chain links TRBV9 to TRBJ2-1; 8 bases line up with TRBD2. CDR1 and CDR2 (germline): SGDLS, YYNGEE. V was clipped by 4 bases and J by 5 bases; unmatched bases: 5. This CDR3 is 14 amino acids long.